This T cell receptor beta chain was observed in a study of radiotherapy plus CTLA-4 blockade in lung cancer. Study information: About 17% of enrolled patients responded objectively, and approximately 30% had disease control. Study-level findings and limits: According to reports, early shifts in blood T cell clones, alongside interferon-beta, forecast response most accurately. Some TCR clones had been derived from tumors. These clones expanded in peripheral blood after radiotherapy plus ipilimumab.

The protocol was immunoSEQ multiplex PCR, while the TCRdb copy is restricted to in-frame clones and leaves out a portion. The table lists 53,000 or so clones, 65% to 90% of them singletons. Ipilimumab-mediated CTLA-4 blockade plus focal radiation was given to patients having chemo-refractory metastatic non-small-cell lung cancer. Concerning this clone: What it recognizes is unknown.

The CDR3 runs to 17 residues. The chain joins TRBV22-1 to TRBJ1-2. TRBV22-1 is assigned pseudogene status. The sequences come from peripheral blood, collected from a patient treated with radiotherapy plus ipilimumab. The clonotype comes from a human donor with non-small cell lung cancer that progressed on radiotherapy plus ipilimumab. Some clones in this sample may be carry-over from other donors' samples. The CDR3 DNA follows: TGTCCTGGGAGTTCCGAGCGAAAGCGGAGAAAGACCTATGGCTACACCTTC. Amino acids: CPGSSERKRRKTYGYTF.